The 6 T cell receptor beta chains listed next were all sequenced from one sample in a study of shared clonotypes between healthy human individuals (dated by TCRdb to 2019 to 2021). CD8 naive samples were obtained by positive selection for CCR7 among CD45RO-negative cells, yielding a CD45RA+CCR7+ population from which TemRA cells were excluded. Library generation was performed with the immunoSEQ multiplex PCR assay. The table was pulled from immuneACCESS by TCRdb, which kept in-frame rearrangements only. Such tables lose some clones; where checked, under half of the loss comes from unresolved V genes, and the rest has no known cause. This sample comprises 450,000 to 700,000 clones, nearly 97% of them detected only once. 0.085% to 0.11% of the sample belongs to the ten largest clones. The sample consisted of naive CD8+ T cells sorted from blood. Per the publication, the cell subset or site label means: CD45RA+CCR7+. The receptor source for this set is a woman younger than 45 in good health.

This clone has only one observation. The gene calls are TRBV4-1 and TRBJ2-5; D might be TRBD2 (6 bases). The assigned J gene may be wrong: the sequence end matches TRBJ2-7 better. This CDR3 comprises 16 residues. Germline V gene sequence: CDR1 MGHRA, CDR2 YSYEKL. The CDR3 here is CASSQQPRGQFYEQYF. The DNA of the CDR3 is TGCGCCAGCAGCCAACAACCGCGGGGCCAGTTCTACGAGCAGTACTTC.

The genes are TRBV27 and TRBJ2-7; 8 bases map to TRBD2. This CDR3 region has 14 residues. CDR1 is MNHEY and CDR2 is SMNVEV in the germline V gene (reference sequence). The V segment lost 5 bases and the J segment 2 bases; nucleotides outside the gene matches: 5. Here the CDR3 reads CASSQLADTYEQYF. The CDR3 DNA sequence: TGTGCCAGCAGTCAACTAGCGGATACCTACGAGCAGTACTTC.

V usage is TRBV19 and J usage is TRBJ2-3, with a possible D match to TRBD2 (5 bases). This CDR3 spans 14 amino acids. Trimming removed 6 bases from V and 4 bases from J, with 14 bases in between. Germline V gene sequence: CDR1 LNHDA, CDR2 SQIVND (reference sequence). The CDR3 reads CASRGAEGPDTQYF. CDR3 DNA: TGTGCCAGTAGAGGAGCCGAGGGCCCAGATACGCAGTATTTT.

V and J are TRBV9 and TRBJ2-2; maybe TRBD1 (6 bases). The CDR3 sequence is 12 residues long. The germline V and J ends were trimmed by 7 bases and 6 bases, with 10 bases remaining between them. CDR1 is SGDLS and CDR2 is YYNGEE in the germline V gene. The CDR3 sequence: CASGQGSGELFF. The CDR3 DNA reads TGTGCCAGCGGCCAGGGGTCCGGGGAGCTGTTTTTT. The full variable domain, its missing parts supplied by reference TRBV9 and TRBJ2-2, is DSGVTQTPKHLITATGQRVTLRCSPRSGDLSVYWYQQSLDQGLQFLIQYYNGEERAKGNILERFSAQQFPDLHSELNLSSLELGDSALYFCASGQGSGELFFGEGSRLTVL.

The chain carries TRBV30 and TRBJ2-4, with 7 positions matching TRBD1. V dropped 2 bases and J dropped 8; count of bases not matched to a gene: 9. There are 14 residues in the CDR3. From germline, CDR1 is GTSNPN and CDR2 SVGIG (reference sequence). As DNA, the CDR3 is TGTGCCTGGAGTCCTCGACAGGGCATAGACATTCAGTACTTC. It specifies CAWSPRQGIDIQYF.

The chain links TRBV5-1 to TRBJ1-5; D gene unclear. The CDR3 is 14 amino acids. Germline values: CDR1 SGHRS, CDR2 YFSETQ. Trimming shortened V by 0 bases and J by 4 bases, and 8 bases separated the two germline ends. CDR3 sequence reads: CASSLEAGNQPQHF. The DNA for the CDR3 is TGCGCCAGCAGCTTGGAGGCGGGAAATCAGCCCCAGCATTTT.